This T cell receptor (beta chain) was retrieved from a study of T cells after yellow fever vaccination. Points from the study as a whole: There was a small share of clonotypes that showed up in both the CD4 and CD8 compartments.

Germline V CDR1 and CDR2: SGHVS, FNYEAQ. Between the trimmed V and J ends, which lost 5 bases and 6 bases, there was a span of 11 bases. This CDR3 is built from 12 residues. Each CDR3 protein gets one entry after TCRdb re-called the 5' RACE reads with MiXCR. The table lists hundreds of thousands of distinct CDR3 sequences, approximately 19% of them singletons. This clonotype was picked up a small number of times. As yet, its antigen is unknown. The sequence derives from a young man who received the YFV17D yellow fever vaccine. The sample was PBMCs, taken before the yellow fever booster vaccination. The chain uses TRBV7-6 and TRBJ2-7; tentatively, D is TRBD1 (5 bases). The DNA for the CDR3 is TGTGCCAGCAGCGCGACAGAAGCCGAGCAGTACTTC. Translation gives CASSATEAEQYF.